The present entry profiles one T cell receptor (beta chain) with its context. Its target is not known. There are 14 residues in the CDR3. Germline loops: CDR1 ENHRY, CDR2 SYGVKD. After removal of 3 bases from V and 7 bases from J, the junction contained 4 bases not matched to a gene. The entry originates in a study of OX40 agonist ivuxolimab in advanced cancers. The study, taken as a whole, reports: Relative to CD4+ cells, CD8+ T cells on average had more expanded clones.

Produced via immunoSEQ multiplex PCR; TCRdb's table is partial and in-frame only. This sample has around 31,000 clones, with 80% to 90% found just once. This TCR derives from an adult with an advanced solid tumor such as melanoma, head and neck, liver or kidney cancer. The sample in question was CD4+ or CD8+ T cells sorted from blood, obtained in a trial of the OX40 agonist ivuxolimab. The chain couples TRBV10-3 to TRBJ2-1, with TRBD2 matching over 9 bases. CDR3 in DNA: TGTGCCATCAGTGAAGGGCGGGAGGGGAATGAGCAGTTCTTC. Residues: CAISEGREGNEQFF.